This is a list of T cell receptor beta chains from one sample in a study of T cells in localized non-small cell lung cancer. The data were produced by immunoSEQ multiplex PCR, yet TCRdb's version contains in-frame clones alone and is incomplete. The sample carries about 30,000 clones, roughly 87% recorded once. The specimen comprised peripheral blood, sampled before any cancer treatment. Receptors were obtained from a woman between 40 and 69 years old with stage I lung adenocarcinoma. Both conserved end residues are part of each CDR3. A D gene is named only where the DNA matches it firmly. Not every row has a clone size; where given, it reads once, few, many or a size class.

-,TRBV10-3,-,15,TRBJ1-3,TGTGCCACCGCTGGGTACTCATGGGCTGGAAACACCATATATTTT,CATAGYSWAGNTIYF
few,TRBV27,-,20,TRBJ1-5,TGTGCCAGCAGTTCCCTCACCGGTCGGGGGCGCGGACTTAGCAATCAGCCCCAGCATTTT,CASSSLTGRGRGLSNQPQHF
-,TRBV10-2,TRBD2,13,TRBJ2-5,TGCGCCAGCGGGTCTGGGAGGGTAGAGACCCAGTACTTC,CASGSGRVETQYF
-,TRBV19,-,14,TRBJ1-5,TGTGCCAGTAGTATACAGGGTTTGTTTCAGCCCCAGCATTTT,CASSIQGLFQPQHF
-,TRBV2,TRBD2,15,TRBJ2-1,TGTGCCAGCAGTGAAACTAGCGACTCCTACAATGAGCAGTTCTTC,CASSETSDSYNEQFF
-,TRBV18,TRBD2,16,TRBJ2-3,TGTGCCAGCTCACCGGAACCGGGACTAGCAACAGATACGCAGTATTTT,CASSPEPGLATDTQYF
-,TRBV11-2,-,14,TRBJ2-7,TGTGCCAGCAGCTTCGGACCAGGGACCTACGAGCAGTACTTC,CASSFGPGTYEQYF
-,TRBV29-1,-,13,TRBJ2-1,TGCAGCGTTGTCAGGCTAGCAGGAAATGAGCAGTTCTTC,CSVVRLAGNEQFF
-,TRBV6-5,TRBD1,15,TRBJ1-6,TGTGCCAGCACCAGACAGGGGGCAGGGACTTCACCCCTCCACTTT,CASTRQGAGTSPLHF
-,TRBV28,TRBD1,15,TRBJ1-3,TGTGCCAGCAGTGGACAGGCGGGCTCTGGAAACACCATATATTTT,CASSGQAGSGNTIYF
-,TRBV27,-,15,TRBJ2-3,TGTGCCAGCAGTTTATTGGTCAGGGGTAGGGATACGCAGTATTTT,CASSLLVRGRDTQYF
-,TRBV7-2,-,16,TRBJ2-3,TGTGCCAGCAGCTTAGCGGCCGCTACCTACACAGATACGCAGTATTTT,CASSLAAATYTDTQYF
-,TRBV28,-,17,TRBJ1-5,TGTGCCAGCAGCCTACCCGCAGGCCTAGGGAGCAATCAGCCCCAGCATTTT,CASSLPAGLGSNQPQHF
-,TRBV5-1,TRBD1,15,TRBJ1-4,TGCGCCAGCAGCCGTCCGGGACAGGGGAATGAAAAACTGTTTTTT,CASSRPGQGNEKLFF
-,TRBV5-4,-,14,TRBJ2-7,TGTGCCAGCAGCTTGACCACCGGGACACAGGAGCAGTACTTC,CASSLTTGTQEQYF